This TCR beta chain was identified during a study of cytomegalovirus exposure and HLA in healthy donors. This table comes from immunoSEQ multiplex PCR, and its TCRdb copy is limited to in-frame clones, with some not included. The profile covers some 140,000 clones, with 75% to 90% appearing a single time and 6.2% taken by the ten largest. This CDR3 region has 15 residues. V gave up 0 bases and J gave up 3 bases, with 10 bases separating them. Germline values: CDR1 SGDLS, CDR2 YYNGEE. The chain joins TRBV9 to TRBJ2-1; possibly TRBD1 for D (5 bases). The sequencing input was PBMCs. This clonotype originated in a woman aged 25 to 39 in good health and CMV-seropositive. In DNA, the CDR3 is TGTGCCAGCAGCGTAGTCAGGGAAGACTACAATGAGCAGTTCTTC. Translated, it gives CASSVVREDYNEQFF. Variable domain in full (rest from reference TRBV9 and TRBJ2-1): DSGVTQTPKHLITATGQRVTLRCSPRSGDLSVYWYQQSLDQGLQFLIQYYNGEERAKGNILERFSAQQFPDLHSELNLSSLELGDSALYFCASSVVREDYNEQFFGPGTRLTVL.